The 18 T cell receptor beta chains presented below share a single source sample, sequenced in a study of blood T cell repertoires in COVID-19. Sequenced by immunoSEQ multiplex PCR; TCRdb stores in-frame clones only, minus some. The data show approximately 91,000 clones, with about 80% seen just once and approximately 25% held by the top ten. Material for sequencing was peripheral blood. Source of these receptors: a man in his 70s with acute or convalescent COVID-19.

The chain carries TRBV5-8 and TRBJ2-3; the D gene is possibly TRBD1 (6 bases). Looked up from germline, CDR1 is SGHTS and CDR2 is YDEGEE. The CDR3 loop spans 15 amino acids. Deletions cut 6 bases from V and 6 bases from J, with 20 bases between. CDR3 DNA: TGTGCCAGCACTGTCCGGACAGCCCCCCGGGATACGCAGTATTTT. Translation: CASTVRTAPRDTQYF.

The chain combines TRBV10-3 with TRBJ2-1, with 13 bases aligning to TRBD2. The CDR3 covers 16 residues. Germline V CDR1 and CDR2: ENHRY, SYGVKD. After removal of 3 bases from V and 6 bases from J, the junction contained 5 bases not matched to a gene. CDR3 residues: CAISDRTSGSVNEQFF. The CDR3 coding sequence is TGTGCCATCAGTGACAGGACTAGCGGGAGTGTCAATGAGCAGTTCTTC.

V and J are TRBV5-1 and TRBJ2-5; TRBD1 agrees at 7 bases. The ends lost 4 bases at V and 5 bases at J; junction bases unmatched: 5. Germline-derived CDR1 and CDR2 are SGHRS and YFSETQ. This CDR3 has 13 residues. CDR3 protein: CASSPTGEETQYF. The CDR3 DNA is TGCGCCAGCAGCCCTACAGGGGAGGAGACCCAGTACTTC.

This clone was detected a few times. This sequence joins TRBV12-5 and TRBJ2-1; TRBD1 agrees at 7 bases. CDR3 length: 16 amino acids. The germline V gene has CDR1 LGHNT and CDR2 FRNRAP. The trim removed 0 bases at V and 2 bases at J, leaving 4 bases unmatched. In nucleotides, the CDR3 is TGTGCTAGTGGTTTGGTAAGACAGGGTGCCTACAATGAGCAGTTCTTC. Its translation: CASGLVRQGAYNEQFF.

The chain recombines TRBV6-1 with TRBJ2-5; D is undetermined. This CDR3 is 18 amino acids long. Germline CDR1 and CDR2: MNHNS and SASEGT. Trimming removed 2 bases from V and 0 bases from J, with 19 bases in between. DNA for the CDR3: TGTGCCAGCAGTGAAAGGCTTAGTGGAGCCATGTACCAAGAGACCCAGTACTTC. Translating gives CASSERLSGAMYQETQYF.

This chain connects TRBV5-1 to TRBJ2-7; TRBD1 is a possible D gene (6 bases). CDR1 SGHRS and CDR2 YFSETQ come from the germline V gene. CDR3 length equals 13 residues. Trimming removed 4 bases at V and 6 bases at J, with 14 bases between. CDR3 sequence (DNA): TGCGCCAGCAGCCCGACAGGACTGGGCGAGCAGTACTTC. Its translation is CASSPTGLGEQYF.

This chain joins TRBV4-3 and TRBJ1-6; D perhaps matches TRBD1 (6 bases). The V end was cut by 4 bases, the J end by 1 base, with 11 bases between. The CDR3 covers 16 residues. The germline V gene encodes CDR1 LGHNA and CDR2 YSLEER. CDR3 residues: CASSLGGPSYNSPLHF. The CDR3 DNA sequence: TGCGCCAGCAGCCTGGGGGGGCCATCCTATAATTCACCCCTCCACTTT.

The table lists this clone with a count of one. The chain employs TRBV4-2 and TRBJ1-5; TRBD1 is a possible D gene (5 bases). The V end lost 1 base, the J end lost 6 bases, and 16 bases lay between the germline ends. The CDR3 totals 16 residues. Germline CDR1 reads LGHNA; CDR2 reads YNFKEQ. The CDR3 DNA reads TGTGCCAGCAGCCAAGGGAGTCAGGGCACCTTTCAGCCCCAGCATTTT. It translates to CASSQGSQGTFQPQHF.

This clone was seen just once. This rearrangement joins TRBV5-4 to TRBJ2-3; TRBD2 matches at 11 bases. V lost 5 bases and J lost 6; bases outside the gene matches: 8. This CDR3 comprises 15 residues. Germline V gene sequence: CDR1 SGHNT, CDR2 YYREEE (reference sequence). The CDR3 coding sequence is TGTGCCAGCAGACCTATAGCGGGAGGGGGTGATACGCAGTATTTT. Translating it yields CASRPIAGGGDTQYF.

The chain has TRBV10-3 and TRBJ2-7; 8 bases line up with TRBD1. This CDR3 has 16 amino acids. Per the germline V gene, CDR1 is ENHRY and CDR2 is SYGVKD. Germline trimming cut 0 bases from V and 5 bases from J; bases unmatched to any gene: 9. In DNA form, the CDR3 reads TGTGCCATCAGTGAGTCGGCAGGGGGCGCGAAGAACGAGCAGTACTTC. It is translated as CAISESAGGAKNEQYF.

The V gene is TRBV11-1, the J gene TRBJ2-3; 11 bases match TRBD2. V shed 3 bases and J 2 bases; nucleotides not matched to a gene: 4. The CDR3 is 16 residues long. CDR1 and CDR2 (germline): SGHAT, FQDESV (reference sequence). CDR3 in amino acids: CASSFLAGGFTDTQYF. As DNA, the CDR3 is TGTGCCAGCAGCTTCCTAGCGGGAGGATTCACAGATACGCAGTATTTT.

Only a few counts were recorded for this clone. The chain is built from TRBV18 and TRBJ2-7; D not resolved. There are 13 residues in the CDR3. Trimming took off 3 bases at V and 1 base at J, with 7 bases between the two ends. Germline assignment: CDR1 KGHSH and CDR2 LQKENI. CDR3 in amino acids: CASSPRESYEQYF. CDR3 nucleotide sequence: TGTGCCAGCTCACCCCGAGAGTCCTACGAGCAGTACTTC.

The chain joins TRBV6-5 to TRBJ1-6; 8 bases are shared with TRBD1. V dropped 6 bases and J dropped 3; count of bases not matched to a gene: 4. Germline lookup yields CDR1 MNHEY and CDR2 SVGAGI. This CDR3 spans 15 amino acids. The CDR3: CASRDRANYNSPLHF. The CDR3 DNA reads as TGTGCCAGCAGGGACAGGGCTAACTATAATTCACCCCTCCACTTT.

The CDR3 region has the DNA TGCGCCAGCAGCCAGTCCGGGACAGTCTCCTACGAGCAGTACTTC. It yields the protein CASSQSGTVSYEQYF. V usage is TRBV4-1 and J usage is TRBJ2-7, with 7 bases identical to TRBD1. Losses at the gene ends were 3 bases for V and 0 bases for J; bases not matched to a gene: 5. There are 15 residues in the CDR3. The germline CDR1 and CDR2 sequences are MGHRA and YSYEKL.

The gene calls are TRBV19 and TRBJ1-5; 8 bases agree with TRBD1. V lost 4 bases and J lost 2; bases outside the gene matches: 7. This CDR3 contains 16 residues. Germline CDR1 is LNHDA and CDR2 is SQIVND (reference sequence). The CDR3 nucleotides read TGTGCCAGTAGTACCCTATTGACAGGGGGCAATCAGCCCCAGCATTTT. It codes for CASSTLLTGGNQPQHF.

The CDR3 region is CASSQDPSGSTQYF. As DNA, the CDR3 is TGTGCCAGCAGTCAGGACCCTAGCGGGAGCACGCAGTATTTT. The chain combines TRBV27 with TRBJ2-3; 10 bases align to TRBD2. This CDR3 has 14 amino acids. With V trimmed by 5 bases and J by 9 bases, 8 bases remained unmatched. Germline-derived CDR1 and CDR2 are MNHEY and SMNVEV (reference sequence).

The rearrangement uses TRBV6-5 and TRBJ1-5; D is uncertain. The CDR3 totals 14 residues. V was clipped by 7 bases and J by 0 bases, with 10 bases between them. The germline V gene has CDR1 MNHEY and CDR2 SVGAGI. CDR3: CASMTPYSNQPQHF. DNA for the CDR3: TGTGCCAGCATGACACCTTATAGCAATCAGCCCCAGCATTTT.

V usage is TRBV4-3 and J usage is TRBJ2-2, with TRBD2 matching over 9 bases. In germline, CDR1 is LGHNA, CDR2 YSLEER. The trim removed 3 bases at V and 5 bases at J, leaving 1 base unmatched. The CDR3 is 14 amino acids. The CDR3 DNA sequence: TGCGCCAGCAGCCACACTAGCGGGACCGGGGAGCTGTTTTTT. Residues: CASSHTSGTGELFF.